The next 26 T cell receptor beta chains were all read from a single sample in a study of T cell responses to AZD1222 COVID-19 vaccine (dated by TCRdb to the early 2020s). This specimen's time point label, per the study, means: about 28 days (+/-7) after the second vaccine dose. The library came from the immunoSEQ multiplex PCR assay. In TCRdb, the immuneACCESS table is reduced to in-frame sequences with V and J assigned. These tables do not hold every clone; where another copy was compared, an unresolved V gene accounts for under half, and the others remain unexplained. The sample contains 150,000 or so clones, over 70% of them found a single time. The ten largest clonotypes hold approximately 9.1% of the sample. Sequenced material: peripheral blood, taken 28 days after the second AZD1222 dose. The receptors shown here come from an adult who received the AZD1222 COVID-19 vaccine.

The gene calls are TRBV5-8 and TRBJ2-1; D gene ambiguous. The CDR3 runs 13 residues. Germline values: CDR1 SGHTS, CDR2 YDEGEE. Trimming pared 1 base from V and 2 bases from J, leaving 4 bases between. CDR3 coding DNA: TGTGCCAGCAGCTTGCAGGCCTACAATGAGCAGTTCTTC. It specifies CASSLQAYNEQFF.

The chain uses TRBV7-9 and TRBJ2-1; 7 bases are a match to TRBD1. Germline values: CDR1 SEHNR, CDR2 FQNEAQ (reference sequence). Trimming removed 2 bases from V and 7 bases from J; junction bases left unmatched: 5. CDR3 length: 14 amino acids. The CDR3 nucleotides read TGTGCCAGCAGCTTAATCCAGGGGGAGAATGAGCAGTTCTTC. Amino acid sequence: CASSLIQGENEQFF. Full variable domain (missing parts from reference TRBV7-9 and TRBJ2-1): DTGVSQNPRHKITKRGQNVTFRCDPISEHNRLYWYRQTLGQGPEFLTYFQNEAQLEKSRLLSDRFSAERPKGSFSTLEIQRTEQGDSAMYLCASSLIQGENEQFFGPGTRLTVL.

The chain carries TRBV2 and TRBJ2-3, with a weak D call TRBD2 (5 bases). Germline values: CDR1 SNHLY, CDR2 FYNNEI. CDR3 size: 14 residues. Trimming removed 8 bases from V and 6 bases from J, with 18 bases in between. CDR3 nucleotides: TGTGCCAGCGTTAGAAAGGAGAGGGAGGATACGCAGTATTTT. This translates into CASVRKEREDTQYF.

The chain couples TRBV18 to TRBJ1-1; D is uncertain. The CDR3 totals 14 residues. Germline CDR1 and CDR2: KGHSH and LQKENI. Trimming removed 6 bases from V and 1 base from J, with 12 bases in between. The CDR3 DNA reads TGTGCCAGCTCCCGTGGAGGTCCGAACACTGAAGCTTTCTTT. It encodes CASSRGGPNTEAFF.

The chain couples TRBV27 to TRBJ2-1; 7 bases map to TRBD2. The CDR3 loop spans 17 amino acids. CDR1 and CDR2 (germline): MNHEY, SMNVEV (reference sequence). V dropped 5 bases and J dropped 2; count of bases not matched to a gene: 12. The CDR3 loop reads CASSLTGTKAAYNEQFF. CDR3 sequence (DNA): TGTGCCAGCAGTCTTACCGGGACTAAAGCCGCCTACAATGAGCAGTTCTTC.

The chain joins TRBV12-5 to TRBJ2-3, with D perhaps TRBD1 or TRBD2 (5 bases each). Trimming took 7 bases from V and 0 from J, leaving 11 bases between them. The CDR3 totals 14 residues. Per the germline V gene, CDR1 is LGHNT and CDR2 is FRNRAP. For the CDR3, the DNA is TGTGCTAGTGCCCGGGACCGAAGCACAGATACGCAGTATTTT. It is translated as CASARDRSTDTQYF.

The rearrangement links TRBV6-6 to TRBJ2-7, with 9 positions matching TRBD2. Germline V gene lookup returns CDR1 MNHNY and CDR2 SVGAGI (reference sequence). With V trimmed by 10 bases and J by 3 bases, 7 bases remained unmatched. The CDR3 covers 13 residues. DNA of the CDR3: TGTGCCACGAGGCGGGAGGGCCTCTACGAGCAGTACTTC. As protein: CATRREGLYEQYF.

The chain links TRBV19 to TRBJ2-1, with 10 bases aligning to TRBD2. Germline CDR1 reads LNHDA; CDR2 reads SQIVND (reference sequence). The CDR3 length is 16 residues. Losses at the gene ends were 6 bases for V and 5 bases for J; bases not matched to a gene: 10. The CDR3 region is CASRGLAGEQDNEQFF. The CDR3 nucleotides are TGTGCCAGTAGGGGTCTAGCGGGAGAACAAGACAATGAGCAGTTCTTC.

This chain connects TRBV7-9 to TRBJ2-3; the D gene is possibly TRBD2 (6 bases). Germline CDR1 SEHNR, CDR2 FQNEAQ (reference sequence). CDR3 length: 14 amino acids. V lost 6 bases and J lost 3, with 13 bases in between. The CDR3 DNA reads TGTGCCAGCAGTTTAACTAGCCCTACAGATACGCAGTATTTT. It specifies CASSLTSPTDTQYF.

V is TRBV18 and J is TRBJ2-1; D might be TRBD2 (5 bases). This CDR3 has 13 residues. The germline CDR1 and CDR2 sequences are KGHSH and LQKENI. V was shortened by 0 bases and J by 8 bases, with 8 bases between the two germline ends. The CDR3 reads CASSPPTRDEQFF. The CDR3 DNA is TGTGCCAGCTCACCACCCACTAGGGATGAGCAGTTCTTC. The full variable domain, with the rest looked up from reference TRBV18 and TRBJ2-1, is NAGVMQNPRHLVRRRGQEARLRCSPMKGHSHVYWYRQLPEEGLKFMVYLQKENIIDESGMPKERFSAEFPKEGPSILRIQQVVRGDSAAYFCASSPPTRDEQFFGPGTRLTVL.

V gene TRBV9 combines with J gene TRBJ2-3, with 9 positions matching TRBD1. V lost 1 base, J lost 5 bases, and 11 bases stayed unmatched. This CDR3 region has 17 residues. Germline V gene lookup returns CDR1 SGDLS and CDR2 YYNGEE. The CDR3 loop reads CASSVTLHRGLQDTQYF. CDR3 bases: TGTGCCAGCAGCGTAACCCTCCACAGGGGGCTCCAAGATACGCAGTATTTT.

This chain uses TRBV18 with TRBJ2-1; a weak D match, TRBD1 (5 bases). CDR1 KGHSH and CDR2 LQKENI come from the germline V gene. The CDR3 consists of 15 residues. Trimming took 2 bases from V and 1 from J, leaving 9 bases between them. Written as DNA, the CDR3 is TGTGCCAGCTCACCATTGCAGGGTTCCTACAATGAGCAGTTCTTC. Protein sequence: CASSPLQGSYNEQFF.

In nucleotides, the CDR3 is TGTGCCAGCAGTAACTATGGCGGGAGAGATACGCAGTATTTT. It yields the protein CASSNYGGRDTQYF. V usage is TRBV5-5 and J usage is TRBJ2-3; TRBD2 aligns across 7 bases. Germline values: CDR1 SGHKS, CDR2 YYEKEE (reference sequence). CDR3 size: 14 residues. V was clipped by 5 bases and J by 5 bases; unmatched bases: 8.

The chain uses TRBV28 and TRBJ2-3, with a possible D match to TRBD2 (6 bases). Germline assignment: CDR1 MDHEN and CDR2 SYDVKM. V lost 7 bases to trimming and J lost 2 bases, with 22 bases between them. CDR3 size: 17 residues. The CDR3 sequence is CASNIPGRRGSTDTQYF. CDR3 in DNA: TGTGCCAGCAACATTCCGGGGAGGAGAGGGTCCACAGATACGCAGTATTTT.

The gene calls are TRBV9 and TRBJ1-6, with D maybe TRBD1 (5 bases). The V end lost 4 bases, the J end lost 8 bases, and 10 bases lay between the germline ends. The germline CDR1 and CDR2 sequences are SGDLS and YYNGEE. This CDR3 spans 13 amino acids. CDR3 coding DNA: TGTGCCAGCAGCCGGCAAGGGGATTCACCCCTCCACTTT. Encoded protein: CASSRQGDSPLHF.

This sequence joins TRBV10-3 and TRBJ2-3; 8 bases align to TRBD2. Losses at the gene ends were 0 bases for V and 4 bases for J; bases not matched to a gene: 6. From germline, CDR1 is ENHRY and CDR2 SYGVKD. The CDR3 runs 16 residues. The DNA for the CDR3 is TGTGCCATCAGTGAGTCCGAACGGGAGGGCCCAGATACGCAGTATTTT. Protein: CAISESEREGPDTQYF.

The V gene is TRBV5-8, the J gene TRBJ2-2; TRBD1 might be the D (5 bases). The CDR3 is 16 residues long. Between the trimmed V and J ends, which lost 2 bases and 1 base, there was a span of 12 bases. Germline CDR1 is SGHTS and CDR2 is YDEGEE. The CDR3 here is CASSLRTRVNTGELFF. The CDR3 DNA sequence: TGTGCCAGCAGCTTAAGGACACGAGTGAACACCGGGGAGCTGTTTTTT.

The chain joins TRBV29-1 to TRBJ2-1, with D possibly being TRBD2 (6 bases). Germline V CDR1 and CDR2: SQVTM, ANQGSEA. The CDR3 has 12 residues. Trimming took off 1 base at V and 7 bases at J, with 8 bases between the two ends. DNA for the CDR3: TGCAGCGTTGAAGTTGGAGGGAATGAGCAGTTCTTC. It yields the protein CSVEVGGNEQFF.

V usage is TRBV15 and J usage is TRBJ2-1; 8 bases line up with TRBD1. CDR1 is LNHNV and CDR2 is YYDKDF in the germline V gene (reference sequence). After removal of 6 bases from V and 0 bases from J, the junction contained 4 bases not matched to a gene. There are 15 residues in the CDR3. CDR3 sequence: CATSKTGGSYNEQFF. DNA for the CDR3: TGTGCCACCAGTAAAACAGGGGGCTCCTACAATGAGCAGTTCTTC.

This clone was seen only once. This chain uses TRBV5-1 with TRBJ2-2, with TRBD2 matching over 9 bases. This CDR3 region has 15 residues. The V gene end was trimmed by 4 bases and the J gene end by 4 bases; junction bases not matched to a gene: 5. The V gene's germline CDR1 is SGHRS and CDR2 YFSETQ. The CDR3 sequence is CASSRGLAGTGELFF. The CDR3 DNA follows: TGCGCCAGCAGCAGGGGACTAGCTGGCACCGGGGAGCTGTTTTTT.

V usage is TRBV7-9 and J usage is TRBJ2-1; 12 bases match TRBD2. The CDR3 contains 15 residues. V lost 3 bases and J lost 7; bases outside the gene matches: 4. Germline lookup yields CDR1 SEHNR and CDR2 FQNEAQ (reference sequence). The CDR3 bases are TGTGCCAGCAGCTTGCTAGCGGGAGGGGGGAATGAGCAGTTCTTC. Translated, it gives CASSLLAGGGNEQFF.

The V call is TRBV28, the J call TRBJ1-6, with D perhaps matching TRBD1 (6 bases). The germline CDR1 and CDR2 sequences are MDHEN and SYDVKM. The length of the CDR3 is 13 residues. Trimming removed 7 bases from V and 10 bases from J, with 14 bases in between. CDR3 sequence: CASTADSKSPLHF. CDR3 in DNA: TGTGCCAGCACCGCGGACAGTAAATCACCCCTCCACTTT.

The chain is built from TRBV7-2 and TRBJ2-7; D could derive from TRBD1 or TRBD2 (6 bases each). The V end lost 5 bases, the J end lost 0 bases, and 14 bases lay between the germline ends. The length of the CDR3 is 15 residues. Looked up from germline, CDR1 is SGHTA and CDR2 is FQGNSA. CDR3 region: CASSRQGGSSYEQYF. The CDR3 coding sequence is TGTGCCAGCAGCAGACAAGGGGGGAGCTCCTACGAGCAGTACTTC.

In nucleotides, the CDR3 is TGTGCCAGTGCCGGACTGATCTCCTACAATGAGCAGTTCTTC. Its translation: CASAGLISYNEQFF. The gene calls are TRBV27 and TRBJ2-1; weak D call: TRBD2 (5 bases). V gave up 9 bases and J gave up 0 bases, with 12 bases separating them. CDR3 length equals 14 residues. Germline loops: CDR1 MNHEY, CDR2 SMNVEV (reference sequence).

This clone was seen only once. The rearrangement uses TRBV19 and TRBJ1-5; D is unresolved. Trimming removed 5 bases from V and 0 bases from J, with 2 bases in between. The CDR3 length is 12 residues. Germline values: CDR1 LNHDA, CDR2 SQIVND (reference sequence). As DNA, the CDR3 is TGTGCCAGTAGTTATAGCAATCAGCCCCAGCATTTT. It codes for CASSYSNQPQHF.

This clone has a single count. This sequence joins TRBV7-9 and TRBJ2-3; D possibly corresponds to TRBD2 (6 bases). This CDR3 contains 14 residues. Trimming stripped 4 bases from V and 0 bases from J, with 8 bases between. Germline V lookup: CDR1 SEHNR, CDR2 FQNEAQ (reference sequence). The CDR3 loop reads CASSSSGSTDTQYF. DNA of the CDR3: TGTGCCAGCAGCTCGAGCGGGAGCACAGATACGCAGTATTTT.